This T cell receptor (beta chain) appears in the sequencing data of a study of cytomegalovirus exposure and HLA in healthy donors. Study-wide background: It was reported in a later analysis that the approximately 110 validation repertoires used the same platform as the 666 first-cohort repertoires.

This CDR3 region has 16 residues. Germline V gene lookup returns CDR1 SGHVS and CDR2 FNYEAQ. Unmatched junction bases numbered 8, after V lost 2 bases and J lost 6 bases. As regards this clone: Its cognate antigen is unknown.

Overall study findings and caveats: Most observed TCR sequences were rare, whereas some public TCRs were detected in many donors. In the 120 validation repertoires, approximately 94% of cluster scores exceeded 0, per a later analysis. In vitro confirmation showed three CMV-associated chains to be CMV antigen specific.

The protocol was immunoSEQ multiplex PCR, while the TCRdb copy is restricted to in-frame clones and leaves out a portion. This table has 150,000 to 250,000 clones, roughly 88% appearing once. The TCR comes from a woman in her twenties or thirties in good health and CMV-seropositive. The J gene is TRBJ2-2, the V gene TRBV7-6; 8 bases line up with TRBD1. Sequenced input: PBMCs. CDR3 region: CASSLFQGAISGELFF. CDR3 bases: TGTGCCAGCAGCTTATTCCAGGGGGCGATTTCCGGGGAGCTGTTTTTT.